This TCR beta chain was observed in a study of technical replicates of blood from a handful of donors. CDR1 is GTSNPN and CDR2 is SVGIG in the germline V gene (reference sequence). V was trimmed by 4 bases and J by 1 base, leaving 8 bases between them. The CDR3 spans 12 residues. Assay: immunoSEQ multiplex PCR; the TCRdb copy retains only in-frame clones and omits some. The sample consists of tens of thousands of clones, around 92% of them appearing once. The material sequenced was T cells isolated from PBMCs. The genes are TRBV30 and TRBJ2-7, with a weak D call TRBD2 (5 bases). This clonotype was obtained from a human donor in good health. The CDR3 sequence: CAWIRDSYEQYF. The CDR3 DNA reads TGTGCCTGGATTCGGGATTCCTACGAGCAGTACTTC.